A selection of T cell receptor beta chains follows, all from one sample in a study of cytotoxic CD8 clonotypes in ibrutinib-treated CLL. TCRdb keeps only in-frame clones here, not all; method: immunoSEQ multiplex PCR. The table has about 49,000 clones, approximately 50% seen once; the top ten hold about 30%. Sample: PBMCs, taken after 12 months of ibrutinib treatment. The receptors come from a human donor with chronic lymphocytic leukemia. The CDR3 runs from the conserved cysteine through the conserved F or W. The D gene is left open where the match is weak.

V,J,D,CDR3,DNA
TRBV27,TRBJ1-5,.,CASSSSDRYNQPQHF,TGTGCCAGCAGTAGTAGTGACAGATACAATCAGCCCCAGCATTTT
TRBV9,TRBJ2-1,TRBD2,CASSVLAGGDNEQFF,TGTGCCAGCAGCGTGTTAGCGGGAGGGGACAATGAGCAGTTCTTC
TRBV5-4,TRBJ1-2,.,CASSTEAGPNYGYTF,TGTGCCAGCAGCACCGAGGCAGGGCCAAACTATGGCTACACCTTC
TRBV7-9,TRBJ1-1,TRBD1,CASSSWQGATEAFF,TGTGCCAGCAGCTCTTGGCAGGGGGCGACTGAAGCTTTCTTT
TRBV6-6,TRBJ2-7,.,CASSYSGPPYEQYF,TGTGCCAGCAGTTACTCGGGACCCCCCTACGAGCAGTACTTC
TRBV28,TRBJ1-1,.,CASSLSGGLDTEAFF,TGTGCCAGCAGTTTAAGCGGGGGGCTGGACACTGAAGCTTTCTTT
TRBV6-4,TRBJ2-7,.,CASSDEKATSEQYF,TGTGCCAGCAGTGACGAGAAGGCTACCAGCGAGCAGTACTTC
TRBV7-8,TRBJ2-7,.,CASSLLQGSYEQYF,TGTGCCAGCAGCTTATTACAGGGTAGCTACGAGCAGTACTTC
TRBV6-6,TRBJ2-7,.,CASSYLRGADEQYF,TGTGCCAGCAGTTACCTCCGGGGCGCCGACGAGCAGTACTTC
TRBV18,TRBJ1-6,.,CASSPQEQGQSPLHF,TGTGCCAGCTCACCACAGGAACAGGGCCAATCACCCCTCCACTTT